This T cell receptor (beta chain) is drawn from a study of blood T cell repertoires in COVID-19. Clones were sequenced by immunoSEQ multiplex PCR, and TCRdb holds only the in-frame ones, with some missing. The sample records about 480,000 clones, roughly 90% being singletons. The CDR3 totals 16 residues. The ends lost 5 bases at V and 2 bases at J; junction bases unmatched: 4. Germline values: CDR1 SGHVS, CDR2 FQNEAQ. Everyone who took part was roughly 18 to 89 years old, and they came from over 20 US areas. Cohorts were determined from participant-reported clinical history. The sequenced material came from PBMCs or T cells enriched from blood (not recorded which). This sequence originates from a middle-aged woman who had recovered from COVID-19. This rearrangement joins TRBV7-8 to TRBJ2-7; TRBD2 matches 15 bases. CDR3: CASSPRTSGRAYEQYF. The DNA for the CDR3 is TGTGCCAGCAGCCCCCGGACTAGCGGGAGGGCCTACGAGCAGTACTTC.